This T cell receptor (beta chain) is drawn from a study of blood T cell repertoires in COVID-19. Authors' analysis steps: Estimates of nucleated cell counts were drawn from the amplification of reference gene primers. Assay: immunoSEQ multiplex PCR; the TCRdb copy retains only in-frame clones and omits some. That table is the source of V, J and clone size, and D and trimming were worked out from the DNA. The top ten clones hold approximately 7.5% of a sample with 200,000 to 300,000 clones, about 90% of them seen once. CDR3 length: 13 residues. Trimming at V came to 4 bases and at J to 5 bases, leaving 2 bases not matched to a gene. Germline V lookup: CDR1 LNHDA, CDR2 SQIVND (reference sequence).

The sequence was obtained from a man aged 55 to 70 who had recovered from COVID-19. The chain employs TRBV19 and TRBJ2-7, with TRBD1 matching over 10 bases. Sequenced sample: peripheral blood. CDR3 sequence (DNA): TGTGCCAGTAGTACGGGACAGGGGAACGAGCAGTACGTC. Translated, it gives CASSTGQGNEQYV.